This TCR beta chain comes out of a study of blood T cell repertoires in COVID-19. Study context: Italy, Spain and the United States were the sources of the convalescent and acute COVID-19 samples. T cells, B-cell-depleted T cells, or PBMCs supplied cDNA or gDNA.

Authors' processing steps: Reference gene primers were amplified, and this amplification served to estimate nucleated cell counts. The protocol was immunoSEQ multiplex PCR, while the TCRdb copy is restricted to in-frame clones and leaves out a portion. V and J calls plus clone size are reproduced from that table; the DNA served to infer D and trimming. This table has under 200,000 clones, around 80% appearing once. Trimming left V 5 bases short and J 3 bases short, with 5 bases between. CDR1 and CDR2 from the germline V gene are PRHDT and FYEKMQ (reference sequence). The CDR3 consists of 11 residues.

This receptor was obtained from a man younger than 40 with active or convalescent COVID-19. The rearrangement joins TRBV13 to TRBJ2-7, with D hard to call. Sequenced: peripheral blood. The CDR3 here is CASSPRYEQYF. The CDR3, as DNA: TGTGCCAGCAGCCCCCGCTACGAGCAGTACTTC. The full variable domain, in which reference TRBV13 and TRBJ2-7 provide the parts outside the CDR3, is AAGVIQSPRHLIKEKRETATLKCYPIPRHDTVYWYQQGPGQDPQFLISFYEKMQSDKGSIPDRFSAQQFSDYHSELNMSSLELGDSALYFCASSPRYEQYFGPGTRLTVT.